Described below is a single T cell receptor (beta chain) sequence and its context. Its target is unknown. MiXCR was run by TCRdb on the 5' RACE reads, yielding one entry per CDR3 protein. The sample yields 110,000 or so distinct CDR3 sequences, about 20% seen once. This specimen comes from a study of T-cell memory formation after mild COVID-19. The study, taken as a whole, reports: Nothing showed for sure that second-wave clones peaking on day 37 were SARS-CoV-2 specific.

Unmatched junction bases numbered 6, after V lost 1 base and J lost 3 bases. The CDR3 length is 15 residues. CDR1 SQVTM and CDR2 ANQGSEA come from the germline V gene. The sequencing sample was made of PBMCs or a T cell subset sorted from them (not recorded which). The V and J genes are TRBV29-1 and TRBJ2-7; 10 positions agree with TRBD1. This clonotype originated in a man aged 18 to 29 who had mild COVID-19 (a few samples of this study predate the infection). Cell type and time point are not known. The CDR3 region is CSVEGGQGESYEQYF. The DNA of the CDR3 is TGCAGCGTTGAAGGCGGACAGGGGGAAAGCTACGAGCAGTACTTC.